The clone carrying this T cell receptor beta chain was found a few times. The germline V gene has CDR1 SEHNR and CDR2 FQNEAQ (reference sequence). V lost 6 bases to trimming and J lost 4 bases; unmatched junction nucleotides: 7. The CDR3 loop spans 14 amino acids. These data are taken from a study of blood T cells in healthy people across ages. A second PCR of roughly 7 to 11 cycles used a sample-barcoded 5' primer and a J-beta primer mix. Every cDNA molecule carried a tag from a template-switch adaptor bearing 12 random nucleotides. TCRdb used MiXCR to reprocess the 5' RACE reads, holding one entry per CDR3 protein. The sample lists about 1 million distinct CDR3 sequences, more than 35% occurring once.

The TCR sequence derives from a woman aged 60-75 years in good health. The sequencing sample was made of blood. The genes are TRBV7-9 and TRBJ2-3; 7 bases line up with TRBD1. The CDR3: CASRTGRVADTQYF. CDR3 nucleotides: TGTGCCAGCAGGACAGGGCGGGTAGCAGATACGCAGTATTTT.